This TCR beta chain was identified in a study of CD8 T cells in ankylosing spondylitis. V was clipped by 2 bases and J by 2 bases, with 13 bases between them. Germline values: CDR1 SQVTM, CDR2 ANQGSEA. This CDR3 comprises 14 residues. One entry per CDR3 protein, called by TCRdb with MiXCR from the 5' RACE reads. The sample records 340,000 or so distinct CDR3 sequences, roughly 14% being singletons. The sample holds a few counts of this clonotype. The chain uses TRBV29-1 and TRBJ2-7; TRBD1 is a possible D gene (6 bases). The TCR originated in a male donor with ankylosing spondylitis or in good health (not recorded which). Sequenced material: blood, either unsorted or a sorted T cell fraction (not recorded which). CDR3 amino acids: CSVEIQGSPYEQYF. The CDR3 DNA is TGCAGCGTTGAAATACAGGGCTCACCCTACGAGCAGTACTTC.